A single sample is the source of the 4 T cell receptor beta chains below, sequenced in a study of CD8 T cells in ankylosing spondylitis. Study-wide points: Blood of patients with ankylosing spondylitis appeared to be characterized by a TCR beta motif of several highly homologous variants.

Their antigen targets remain unknown. TCRdb fed the 5' RACE reads into MiXCR, producing one record per CDR3 protein. The sample lists 220,000 or so distinct CDR3 sequences, about a sixth occurring once. The sample was blood, either unsorted or a sorted T cell fraction (not recorded which). Source of these receptors: a male donor with ankylosing spondylitis.

This chain connects TRBV9 to TRBJ1-5; D is ambiguous. CDR3 length: 15 amino acids. Germline V gives CDR1 SGDLS, CDR2 YYNGEE. V lost 3 bases and J 5 bases, leaving 15 bases between the germline ends. CDR3 loop: CASSDHRWGDQPQHF. The CDR3 coding sequence is TGTGCCAGCAGCGACCACCGGTGGGGAGATCAGCCCCAGCATTTT.

This clonotype has only a few counts. V usage is TRBV5-5 and J usage is TRBJ2-7, with 9 bases lining up with TRBD1. Germline values: CDR1 SGHKS, CDR2 YYEKEE (reference sequence). J was trimmed by 3 bases and V by 1 base; bases with no gene match: 5. CDR3 length: 15 residues. CDR3 sequence reads: CASSLTETGGYEQYF. In nucleotides, the CDR3 is TGTGCCAGCAGCTTGACGGAGACAGGGGGCTACGAGCAGTACTTC.

Ten or more counts support this clonotype. This rearrangement joins TRBV12-3 or TRBV12-4 to TRBJ2-3; maybe TRBD1 (6 bases). The V end was cut by 7 bases, the J end by 2 bases, with 13 bases between. The CDR3 extends over 14 amino acids. The CDR3 protein is CASNDGDTTDTQYF. Here the CDR3 DNA reads TGTGCCAGCAACGACGGGGACACCACAGATACGCAGTATTTT.

The rearrangement links TRBV13 to TRBJ2-1; 9 nucleotides align to TRBD2. The CDR3 length is 16 residues. Germline CDR1 and CDR2: PRHDT and FYEKMQ (reference sequence). Trimming removed 1 base from V and 4 bases from J; junction bases left unmatched: 5. This CDR3 is CASSLALAGPYNEQFF. CDR3 nucleotides: TGTGCCAGCAGCTTAGCGCTAGCGGGGCCGTACAATGAGCAGTTCTTC.